The TCR beta chain described here comes from a study of blood T cell repertoires in COVID-19. This CDR3 is 14 amino acids long. The V segment lost 3 bases and the J segment 4 bases; nucleotides outside the gene matches: 1. Germline loops: CDR1 MNHEY, CDR2 SMNVEV (reference sequence). Here immunoSEQ multiplex PCR was the method, and the copy in TCRdb shows in-frame clones only, minus some. The table has around 220,000 clones, 65% to 90% seen once. This TCR came from a human donor in a cohort sampled during active COVID-19. The material sequenced was peripheral blood. The chain has TRBV27 and TRBJ1-4; 8 bases agree with TRBD1. CDR3: CASSLTGDNEKLFF. DNA for the CDR3: TGTGCCAGCAGTTTGACAGGGGATAATGAAAAACTGTTTTTT.